The 22 T cell receptor beta chains in this list originate from one sample, sequenced in a study of blood T cells in healthy people across ages. A second PCR of about 6 to 11 cycles used a sample-barcoded 5' primer and a J-beta primer mix. From the 5' RACE reads, TCRdb called clonotypes with MiXCR, one entry per CDR3 protein. The sample holds about 570,000 distinct CDR3 sequences, about 26% seen once. This sample also appeared in a second study, on T cells of mothers and their children.

Source material: blood. Receptors originate from a boy aged 2-9 years in good health.

V is TRBV7-2 and J is TRBJ2-5, with TRBD2 identical over 8 bases. The J call may not be correct, given that the DNA end is closer to TRBJ2-1. The CDR3 sequence is 17 residues long. The germline gives CDR1 SGHTA, CDR2 FQGNSA. CDR3 DNA sequence: TGTGCCAGCGGCCGAGGGGGACTAGTGACCCTCGGGAATGAGCAGTTCTTC. This sequence encodes CASGRGGLVTLGNEQFF.

CDR3 residues: CSGGSGGSEQYF. The CDR3 coding sequence is TGCAGCGGAGGCTCAGGGGGCTCCGAGCAGTACTTC. This rearrangement joins TRBV29-1 to TRBJ2-5, with TRBD1 matching 8 bases. The better agreement between TRBJ2-7 and the DNA end casts doubt on the J call. The CDR3 runs to 12 residues. The germline gives CDR1 SQVTM, CDR2 ANQGSEA.

This clonotype was counted a few times. The rearrangement joins TRBV15 to TRBJ2-4; weak D call: TRBD2 (5 bases). CDR3 length: 17 amino acids. The V and J ends lost 0 bases and 2 bases respectively, with 14 bases between them. Germline CDR1 is LNHNV and CDR2 is YYDKDF (reference sequence). CDR3 coding DNA: TGTGCCACCAGCAGAGAATTGGCGGGCGGTACCAAAAACATTCAGTACTTC. Its translation is CATSRELAGGTKNIQYF.

The chain has TRBV14 and TRBJ1-1; TRBD1 matches 8 bases. This CDR3 is built from 13 residues. J lost 4 bases, V lost 8 bases, and 6 bases had no gene match. CDR1 is SGHDN and CDR2 is FVKESK in the germline V gene. The CDR3 loop reads CASGGQVITEAFF. The CDR3 region has the DNA TGTGCCAGCGGGGGACAGGTCATCACTGAAGCTTTCTTT. The complete variable domain, with remaining parts taken from reference TRBV14 and TRBJ1-1, reads EAGVTQFPSHSVIEKGQTVTLRCDPISGHDNLYWYRRVMGKEIKFLLHFVKESKQDESGMPNNRFLAERTGGTYSTLKVQPAELEDSGVYFCASGGQVITEAFFGQGTRLTVV.

The rearrangement links TRBV20-1 to TRBJ1-5; 10 nucleotides align to TRBD1. The J segment lost 0 bases and the V segment lost 6 bases, leaving 8 bases of the junction unmatched. Germline CDR1 and CDR2: DFQATT and SNEGSKA (reference sequence). The CDR3 extends over 16 amino acids. The CDR3 DNA reads TGCAGTGCCGGTGAGACAGGGGGCTATAGCAATCAGCCCCAGCATTTT. As protein: CSAGETGGYSNQPQHF.

The chain carries TRBV7-9 and TRBJ2-3; D perhaps matches TRBD1 (6 bases). CDR1 and CDR2 from the germline V gene are SEHNR and FQNEAQ (reference sequence). This CDR3 comprises 13 residues. Trimming took off 3 bases at V and 6 bases at J, with 10 bases between the two ends. CDR3 protein: CASSFGQFDTQYF. As DNA, the CDR3 is TGTGCCAGCAGCTTTGGACAGTTTGATACGCAGTATTTT.

This sequence joins TRBV7-9 and TRBJ1-3; D is possibly TRBD1 (5 bases). The CDR3 contains 14 residues. Germline assignment: CDR1 SEHNR and CDR2 FQNEAQ (reference sequence). Trimming took 4 bases from V and 4 from J, leaving 11 bases between them. CDR3 nucleotides: TGTGCCAGCAGCTGGGGGACGAGGGGAAACACCATATATTTT. This encodes CASSWGTRGNTIYF.

The V and J genes are TRBV6-5 and TRBJ1-2; a possible D gene is TRBD1 (5 bases). V was pared by 5 bases and J by 5 bases, with 18 bases between. The CDR3 is made up of 15 amino acids. Looked up from germline, CDR1 is MNHEY and CDR2 is SVGAGI. In DNA form, the CDR3 reads TGTGCCAGCAGTCGCTCAGGGCCGACCACTTATGGCTACACCTTC. Its translation: CASSRSGPTTYGYTF.

This clonotype has a handful of counts. This chain connects TRBV20-1 to TRBJ1-4, with 7 bases matching TRBD1. V was pared by 7 bases and J by 2 bases, with 1 base of the junction left unmatched. CDR1 and CDR2 from the germline V gene are DFQATT and SNEGSKA (reference sequence). The CDR3 sequence is 12 residues long. This CDR3 reads CSGGQTNEKLFF. The CDR3 coding sequence is TGCAGTGGGGGACAGACTAATGAAAAACTGTTTTTT.

The V and J genes are TRBV12-3 or TRBV12-4 and TRBJ2-3, with TRBD2 matching over 9 bases. CDR3 length equals 15 residues. J gave up 2 bases and V 6 bases, and 6 bases lay outside the gene matches. The DNA for the CDR3 is TGTGCCAGCAGGACTACTAGCGGGTACACAGATACGCAGTATTTT. Its translation: CASRTTSGYTDTQYF.

The chain has TRBV20-1 and TRBJ2-5; D is perhaps TRBD1 or TRBD2 (7 bases each). The J call is uncertain, as TRBJ2-7 better fits the DNA end. The CDR3 has 15 residues. CDR1 and CDR2 from the germline V gene are DFQATT and SNEGSKA (reference sequence). CDR3 DNA sequence: TGCAGTGCTAGAGTCCCCTCAGGGGGGGTCAACGAGCAGTACTTC. Residues: CSARVPSGGVNEQYF.

This clonotype was seen a few times. The chain combines TRBV29-1 with TRBJ2-5, with D perhaps matching TRBD2 (6 bases). The assigned J gene may be wrong: the sequence end matches TRBJ2-7 better. This CDR3 has 14 residues. CDR1 and CDR2 from the germline V gene are SQVTM and ANQGSEA. CDR3 amino acids: CSVEDPGESYEQYF. The DNA of the CDR3 is TGCAGCGTTGAAGATCCGGGGGAGTCCTACGAGCAGTACTTC.

Only a few counts were recorded for this clonotype. The chain has TRBV5-1 and TRBJ1-2; 9 bases align to TRBD1. CDR1 SGHRS and CDR2 YFSETQ come from the germline V gene. This CDR3 is 15 amino acids long. Trimming at V came to 0 bases and at J to 5 bases, leaving 5 bases not matched to a gene. CDR3 nucleotides: TGCGCCAGCAGCTTGGAGGGACAGGGAGGGTATGGCTACACCTTC. Its translation is CASSLEGQGGYGYTF.

The rearrangement joins TRBV25-1 to TRBJ1-4; 7 nucleotides align to TRBD1. CDR1 and CDR2 (germline): MGHDK, SYGVNS. This CDR3 is 14 amino acids long. Trimming removed 2 bases from V and 7 bases from J; junction bases left unmatched: 4. CDR3 coding DNA: TGTGCCAGCAGTGAACGCAGGGGGAGTGAAAAACTGTTTTTT. Its translation is CASSERRGSEKLFF. The complete variable domain, with remaining parts taken from reference TRBV25-1 and TRBJ1-4, reads EADIYQTPRYLVIGTGKKITLECSQTMGHDKMYWYQQDPGMELHLIHYSYGVNSTEKGDLSSESTVSRIRTEHFPLTLESARPSHTSQYLCASSERRGSEKLFFGSGTQLSVL.

The chain links TRBV20-1 to TRBJ1-2; 10 bases match TRBD1. V gave up 7 bases and J gave up 2 bases; unmatched junction bases: 4. From germline, CDR1 is DFQATT and CDR2 SNEGSKA (reference sequence). The CDR3 is 13 amino acids. Here the CDR3 DNA reads TGCAGTGTAACGGGACAGGGGAACTATGGCTACACCTTC. Encoded protein: CSVTGQGNYGYTF.

This clonotype has just a few counts. The gene calls are TRBV29-1 and TRBJ1-1, with TRBD1 matching over 8 bases. This CDR3 is 17 amino acids long. V dropped 2 bases and J dropped 5; count of bases not matched to a gene: 16. The V gene's germline CDR1 is SQVTM and CDR2 ANQGSEA. CDR3 amino acids: CSVEPGGTGKMVTEAFF. DNA for the CDR3: TGCAGCGTTGAACCGGGGGGGACAGGAAAAATGGTGACTGAAGCTTTCTTT.

This clonotype was counted only a few times. The gene calls are TRBV12-3 or TRBV12-4 and TRBJ1-1; D not certain. The CDR3 is 13 amino acids. V gave up 2 bases and J gave up 7 bases, with 11 bases separating them. CDR3 sequence (DNA): TGTGCCAGCAGTTTACCCCCGCAGGTTGAAGCTTTCTTT. Its protein product is CASSLPPQVEAFF.

This clonotype turned up a few times. The rearrangement links TRBV7-2 to TRBJ2-6, with D unclear. The germline CDR1 and CDR2 sequences are SGHTA and FQGNSA. Trimming took 3 bases from V and 4 from J, leaving 4 bases between them. This CDR3 has 13 residues. CDR3 region: CASSFKGANVLTF. For the CDR3, the DNA is TGTGCCAGCAGCTTTAAGGGGGCCAACGTCCTGACTTTC.

The chain recombines TRBV7-6 with TRBJ2-1; the match to TRBD2 covers 10 bases. The CDR3 runs to 15 residues. Germline CDR1 SGHVS, CDR2 FNYEAQ. With 5 bases clipped from V and 2 bases from J, the junction kept 3 bases outside the gene matches. The CDR3 loop is CASSPAGGPYNEQFF. The CDR3 nucleotides read TGTGCCAGCAGCCCAGCGGGGGGGCCCTACAATGAGCAGTTCTTC.

Worth noting for this clonotype: The junction departs from the called germline gene at one end, perhaps through a read error. This chain joins TRBV28 and TRBJ2-1; TRBD2 aligns across 8 bases. CDR1 and CDR2 from the germline V gene are MDHEN and SYDVKM. This CDR3 spans 15 amino acids. DNA for the CDR3: TGTGCCAGCAGTTACGGGAGGGACACCTACAGTGAGCAGTTCTTC. Amino acid sequence: CASSYGRDTYSEQFF.

The chain links TRBV2 to TRBJ2-3, with D possibly being TRBD1 (6 bases). This CDR3 comprises 13 residues. From germline, CDR1 is SNHLY and CDR2 FYNNEI. V lost 7 bases to trimming and J lost 5 bases, with 13 bases between them. CDR3 nucleotide sequence: TGTGCCAGCACACAGGGCTATCAAGATACGCAGTATTTT. It is translated as CASTQGYQDTQYF.

In this sample, this clonotype turned up a few times. This chain's CDR3 is CASSSLDIVYEQYF. Written as DNA, the CDR3 is TGTGCCAGCAGTTCTCTAGACATTGTCTACGAGCAGTACTTC. The rearrangement joins TRBV6-5 to TRBJ2-7; D gene unclear. Deletions cut 4 bases from V and 3 bases from J, with 13 bases between. The CDR3 is made up of 14 amino acids. Germline CDR1 reads MNHEY; CDR2 reads SVGAGI.